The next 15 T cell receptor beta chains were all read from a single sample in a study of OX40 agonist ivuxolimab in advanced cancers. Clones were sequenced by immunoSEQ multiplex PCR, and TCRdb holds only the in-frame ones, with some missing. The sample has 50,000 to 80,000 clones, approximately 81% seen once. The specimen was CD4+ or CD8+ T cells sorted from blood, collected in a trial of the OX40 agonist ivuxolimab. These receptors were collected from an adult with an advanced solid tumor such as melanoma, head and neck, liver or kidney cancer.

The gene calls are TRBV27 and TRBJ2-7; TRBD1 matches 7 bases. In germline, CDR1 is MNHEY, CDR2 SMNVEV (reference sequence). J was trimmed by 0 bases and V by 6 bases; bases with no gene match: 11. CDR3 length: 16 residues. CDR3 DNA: TGTGCCAGCAGACTCAGAATAGGGACAGCCTCCTACGAGCAGTACTTC. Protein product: CASRLRIGTASYEQYF.

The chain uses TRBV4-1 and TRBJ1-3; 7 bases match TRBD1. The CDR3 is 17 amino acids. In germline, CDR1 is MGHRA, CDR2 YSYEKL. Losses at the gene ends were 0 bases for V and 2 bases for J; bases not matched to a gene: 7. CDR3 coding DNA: TGCGCCAGCAGCCAAGATTTAACGACAGGGACTGGAAACACCATATATTTT. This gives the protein CASSQDLTTGTGNTIYF.

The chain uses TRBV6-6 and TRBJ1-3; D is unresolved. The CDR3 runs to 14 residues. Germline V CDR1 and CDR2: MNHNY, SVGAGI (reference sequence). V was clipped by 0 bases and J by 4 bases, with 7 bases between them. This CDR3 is CASSYSRGGNTIYF. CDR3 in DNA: TGTGCCAGCAGTTACTCCCGCGGAGGAAACACCATATATTTT.

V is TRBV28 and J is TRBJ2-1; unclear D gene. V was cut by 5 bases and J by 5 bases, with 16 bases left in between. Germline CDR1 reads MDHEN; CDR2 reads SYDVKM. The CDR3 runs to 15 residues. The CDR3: CASSLPPRVDNEQFF. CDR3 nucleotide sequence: TGTGCCAGCAGTCTCCCCCCCCGGGTCGACAATGAGCAGTTCTTC.

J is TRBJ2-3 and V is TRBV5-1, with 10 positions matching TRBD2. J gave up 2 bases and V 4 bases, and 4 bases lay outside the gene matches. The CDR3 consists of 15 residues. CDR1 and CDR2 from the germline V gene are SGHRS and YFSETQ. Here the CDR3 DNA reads TGCGCCAGCAGCACGGGACTAGCGAACACAGATACGCAGTATTTT. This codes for CASSTGLANTDTQYF.

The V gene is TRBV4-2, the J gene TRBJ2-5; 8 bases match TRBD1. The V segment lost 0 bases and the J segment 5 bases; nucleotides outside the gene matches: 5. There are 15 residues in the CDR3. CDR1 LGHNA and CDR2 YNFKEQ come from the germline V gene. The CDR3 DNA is TGTGCCAGCAGCCAAGATTGGACAGGGTGGGAGACCCAGTACTTC. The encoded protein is CASSQDWTGWETQYF.

The CDR3 sequence: CASSSGVLETQYF. Written as DNA, the CDR3 is TGTGCCAGCAGTTCGGGGGTTTTAGAGACCCAGTACTTC. This rearrangement joins TRBV28 to TRBJ2-5, with a weak D call TRBD2 (6 bases). In germline, CDR1 is MDHEN, CDR2 SYDVKM. The V end lost 4 bases, the J end lost 4 bases, and 10 bases lay between the germline ends. This CDR3 has 13 residues.

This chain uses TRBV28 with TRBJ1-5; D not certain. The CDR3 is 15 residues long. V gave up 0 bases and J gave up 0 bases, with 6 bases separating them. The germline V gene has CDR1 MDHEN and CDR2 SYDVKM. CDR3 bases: TGTGCCAGCAGTTTATGGGAAGGTAGCAATCAGCCCCAGCATTTT. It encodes CASSLWEGSNQPQHF.

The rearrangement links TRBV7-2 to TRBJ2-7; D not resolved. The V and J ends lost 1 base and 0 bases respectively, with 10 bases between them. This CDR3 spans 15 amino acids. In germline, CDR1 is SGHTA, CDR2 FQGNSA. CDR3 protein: CASSLVGMVSYEQYF. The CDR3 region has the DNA TGTGCCAGCAGCTTAGTGGGTATGGTCTCCTACGAGCAGTACTTC.

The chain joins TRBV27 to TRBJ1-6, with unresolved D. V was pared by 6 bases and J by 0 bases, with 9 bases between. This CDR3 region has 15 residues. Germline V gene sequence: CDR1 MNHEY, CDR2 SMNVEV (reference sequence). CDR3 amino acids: CASSPTRSYNSPLHF. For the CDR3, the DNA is TGTGCCAGCAGCCCTACCCGCTCCTATAATTCACCCCTCCACTTT.

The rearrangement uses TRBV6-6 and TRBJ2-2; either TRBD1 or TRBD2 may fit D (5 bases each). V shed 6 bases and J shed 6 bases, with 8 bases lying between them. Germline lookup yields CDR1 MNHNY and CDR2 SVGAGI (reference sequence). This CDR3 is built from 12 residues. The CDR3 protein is CASRRGAGELFF. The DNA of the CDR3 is TGTGCCAGCAGAAGGGGAGCCGGGGAGCTGTTTTTT.

The CDR3 here is CASSRRLFTDEQFF. DNA for the CDR3: TGTGCCAGCAGTCGTAGACTTTTTACCGATGAGCAGTTCTTC. V gene TRBV11-2 combines with J gene TRBJ2-1; the D is unclear. Germline CDR1 is SGHAT and CDR2 is FQNNGV. Trimming took off 6 bases at V and 8 bases at J, with 17 bases between the two ends. This CDR3 spans 14 amino acids.

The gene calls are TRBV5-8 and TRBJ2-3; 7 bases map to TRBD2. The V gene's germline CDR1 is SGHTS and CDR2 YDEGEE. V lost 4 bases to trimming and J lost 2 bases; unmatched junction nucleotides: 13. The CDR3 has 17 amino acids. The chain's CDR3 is CASSPWTSTLPTDTQYF. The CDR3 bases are TGTGCCAGCAGCCCGTGGACTAGTACTCTCCCCACAGATACGCAGTATTTT.

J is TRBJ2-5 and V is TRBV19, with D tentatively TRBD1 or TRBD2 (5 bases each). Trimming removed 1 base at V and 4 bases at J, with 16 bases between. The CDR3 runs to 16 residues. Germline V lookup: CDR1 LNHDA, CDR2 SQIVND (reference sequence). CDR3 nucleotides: TGTGCCAGTAGTATAGGTGGGGGTTCGGGCCGAGAGACCCAGTACTTC. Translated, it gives CASSIGGGSGRETQYF.

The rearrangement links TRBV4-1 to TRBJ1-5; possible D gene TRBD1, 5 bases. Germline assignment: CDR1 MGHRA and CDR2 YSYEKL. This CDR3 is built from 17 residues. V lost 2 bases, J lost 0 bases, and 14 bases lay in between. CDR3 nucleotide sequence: TGCGCCAGCAGCCAATTAAGGGCAGGGTATAGCAATCAGCCCCAGCATTTT. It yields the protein CASSQLRAGYSNQPQHF.